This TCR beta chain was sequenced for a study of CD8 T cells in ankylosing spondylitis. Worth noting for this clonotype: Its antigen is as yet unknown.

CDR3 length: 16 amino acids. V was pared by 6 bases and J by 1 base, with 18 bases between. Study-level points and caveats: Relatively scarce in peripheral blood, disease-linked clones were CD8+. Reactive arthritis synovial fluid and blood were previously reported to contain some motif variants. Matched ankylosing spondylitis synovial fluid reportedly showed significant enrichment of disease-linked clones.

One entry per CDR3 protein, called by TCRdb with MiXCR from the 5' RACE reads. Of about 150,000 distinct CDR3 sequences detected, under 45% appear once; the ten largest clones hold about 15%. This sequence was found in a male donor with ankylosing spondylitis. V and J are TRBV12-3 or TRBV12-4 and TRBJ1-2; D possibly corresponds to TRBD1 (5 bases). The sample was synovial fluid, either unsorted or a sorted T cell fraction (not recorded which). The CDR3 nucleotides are TGTGCCAGCAGCCTGGGACCGACTCCGGGTAACTATGGCTACACCTTC. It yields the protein CASSLGPTPGNYGYTF.